Below are 24 T cell receptor beta chains sequenced from a single sample in a study of cytomegalovirus exposure and HLA in healthy donors. Amplification used 60 Vbeta primers and 13 Jbeta primers. TCRdb's table, derived via immunoSEQ multiplex PCR, lists solely in-frame clones and lacks some. Of under 90,000 clones in the sample, more than 70% were seen once. Material for sequencing was PBMCs. Source of these receptors: a man aged 35 to 55 in good health and CMV-seronegative.

The chain recombines TRBV14 with TRBJ2-1; maybe TRBD2 (6 bases). The CDR3 spans 15 residues. The germline V gene has CDR1 SGHDN and CDR2 FVKESK. The V end was cut by 4 bases, the J end by 1 base, with 11 bases between. CDR3 sequence reads: CASSLRRESYNEQFF. CDR3 sequence (DNA): TGTGCCAGCAGCCTACGTCGGGAGTCCTACAATGAGCAGTTCTTC.

The genes are TRBV29-1 and TRBJ2-1; TRBD1 matches at 8 bases. The CDR3 contains 14 residues. Per germline, CDR1 SQVTM and CDR2 ANQGSEA. After removal of 3 bases from V and 6 bases from J, the junction contained 7 bases not matched to a gene. Here the CDR3 reads CSVDAGGAGNEQFF. The CDR3 region has the DNA TGCAGCGTTGATGCAGGGGGCGCAGGCAATGAGCAGTTCTTC.

The chain employs TRBV10-3 and TRBJ2-7; a weak D match, TRBD1 (5 bases). Trimming removed 7 bases from V and 0 bases from J, with 13 bases in between. Germline values: CDR1 ENHRY, CDR2 SYGVKD. The length of the CDR3 is 14 residues. The CDR3 region has the DNA TGTGCCATCACCGATACAGGTAGCTCCTACGAGCAGTACTTC. This sequence encodes CAITDTGSSYEQYF.

The chain has TRBV6-5 and TRBJ2-1; 7 positions match TRBD1. The CDR3 consists of 14 residues. Germline loops: CDR1 MNHEY, CDR2 SVGAGI. J lost 5 bases, V lost 9 bases, and 10 bases had no gene match. CDR3 DNA: TGTGCCAGTGAACGGACAGGCCCCCACAATGAGCAGTTCTTC. Translation: CASERTGPHNEQFF.

V and J are TRBV19 and TRBJ2-1; D might be TRBD2 (5 bases). This CDR3 comprises 11 residues. The ends were cut back, 5 bases at V and 7 bases at J, with 6 bases in the middle. Per the germline V gene, CDR1 is LNHDA and CDR2 is SQIVND (reference sequence). The CDR3 DNA reads TGTGCCAGTAGTCGGGGAAATGAGCAGTTCTTC. Amino acid sequence: CASSRGNEQFF. The entire variable domain, with the rest obtained from reference TRBV19 and TRBJ2-1, is as follows: DGGITQSPKYLFRKEGQNVTLSCEQNLNHDAMYWYRQDPGQGLRLIYYSQIVNDFQKGDIAEGYSVSREKKESFPLTVTSAQKNPTAFYLCASSRGNEQFFGPGTRLTVL.

V and J are TRBV7-2 and TRBJ1-5; D is undetermined. Between the trimmed V and J ends, which lost 2 bases and 2 bases, there was a span of 4 bases. The CDR3 extends over 13 amino acids. The germline V gene encodes CDR1 SGHTA and CDR2 FQGNSA. In DNA, the CDR3 is TGTGCCAGCAGCTTACAGGGCAATCAGCCCCAGCATTTT. Residues: CASSLQGNQPQHF.

V and J are TRBV6-1 and TRBJ1-5; D is possibly TRBD1 (5 bases). Germline lookup yields CDR1 MNHNS and CDR2 SASEGT. V was clipped by 5 bases and J by 4 bases, with 9 bases between them. CDR3 length: 13 residues. CDR3 residues: CASSSGGNQPQHF. CDR3 coding DNA: TGTGCCAGCAGTTCGGGGGGGAATCAGCCCCAGCATTTT.

This chain connects TRBV19 to TRBJ1-1; D remains ambiguous. V shed 8 bases and J shed 3 bases, with 16 bases lying between them. Germline V CDR1 and CDR2: LNHDA, SQIVND (reference sequence). The CDR3 length is 14 residues. The CDR3 nucleotides read TGTGCCAGTCTACGCGACTTTACATACACTGAAGCTTTCTTT. Amino acid sequence: CASLRDFTYTEAFF.

The V gene is TRBV7-3, the J gene TRBJ2-2; D is ambiguous. Germline assignment: CDR1 SGHTA and CDR2 FQGTGA. V lost 0 bases to trimming and J lost 8 bases, with 10 bases between them. The CDR3 has 14 amino acids. The CDR3 here is CASSLTFASGELFF. The CDR3, as DNA: TGTGCCAGCAGCTTAACGTTCGCTAGTGGGGAGCTGTTTTTT.

CDR3 protein: CASRAEPGQGVYGYTF. The CDR3 DNA sequence: TGTGCCAGCAGGGCTGAACCGGGACAGGGGGTCTATGGCTACACCTTC. The V gene is TRBV27, the J gene TRBJ1-2; 11 positions match TRBD1. Germline V gene sequence: CDR1 MNHEY, CDR2 SMNVEV (reference sequence). V trimming: 6 bases; J trimming: 4 bases; junction bases outside the gene matches: 10. The CDR3 is 16 residues long.

This clone was observed a handful of times. The V call is TRBV6-1, the J call TRBJ2-7, with D hard to call. Looked up from germline, CDR1 is MNHNS and CDR2 is SASEGT. The CDR3 runs 12 residues. With 5 bases removed from V and 6 bases from J, the gap between germline ends came to 11 bases. The CDR3 loop reads CASSTTVGEQYF. The CDR3 nucleotides read TGTGCCAGCAGTACCACAGTTGGCGAGCAGTACTTC.

The chain combines TRBV7-9 with TRBJ2-7, with 9 bases identical to TRBD1. Germline trimming cut 1 base from V and 7 bases from J; bases unmatched to any gene: 8. The CDR3 consists of 15 residues. CDR1 and CDR2 (germline): SEHNR, FQNEAQ (reference sequence). CDR3 protein: CASSLEGQGTGEQYF. CDR3 in DNA: TGTGCCAGCAGCTTAGAGGGACAGGGTACAGGGGAGCAGTACTTC.

CDR3 in amino acids: CASSRQGSHNEQFF. CDR3 coding DNA: TGCGCCAGCAGCAGGCAGGGGTCCCACAATGAGCAGTTCTTC. J is TRBJ2-1 and V is TRBV5-1; the D gene is possibly TRBD1 (6 bases). Germline lookup yields CDR1 SGHRS and CDR2 YFSETQ. This CDR3 spans 14 amino acids. Trimming cost V 4 bases and J 5 bases, with 13 bases left between them.

This sequence joins TRBV4-1 and TRBJ2-7, with 9 bases matching TRBD1. Per the germline V gene, CDR1 is MGHRA and CDR2 is YSYEKL. The CDR3 has 17 amino acids. V dropped 2 bases and J dropped 4; count of bases not matched to a gene: 12. This chain's CDR3 is CASSQSPGGTGTYEQYF. The CDR3 nucleotides are TGCGCCAGCAGCCAATCCCCCGGGGGGACAGGGACTTACGAGCAGTACTTC.

This chain joins TRBV29-1 and TRBJ2-7, with a possible D match to TRBD1 (6 bases). The CDR3 length is 12 residues. Germline V CDR1 and CDR2: SQVTM, ANQGSEA. V lost 7 bases to trimming and J lost 0 bases, with 10 bases between them. The CDR3 loop reads CSAGHLSYEQYF. For the CDR3, the DNA is TGCAGCGCGGGACACCTCTCCTACGAGCAGTACTTC.

Concerning this clone: Other DNA sequences in the sample encode the same CDR3. The chain has TRBV9 and TRBJ2-2; tentative D call: TRBD1 (6 bases). Germline V gives CDR1 SGDLS, CDR2 YYNGEE. With 0 bases removed from V and 2 bases from J, the gap between germline ends came to 8 bases. The CDR3 runs 15 residues. CDR3 residues: CASSVVGGNTGELFF. The CDR3 nucleotides read TGTGCCAGCAGCGTAGTTGGGGGCAACACCGGGGAGCTGTTTTTT. The full variable domain, in which reference TRBV9 and TRBJ2-2 provide the parts outside the CDR3, is DSGVTQTPKHLITATGQRVTLRCSPRSGDLSVYWYQQSLDQGLQFLIQYYNGEERAKGNILERFSAQQFPDLHSELNLSSLELGDSALYFCASSVVGGNTGELFFGEGSRLTVL.

A single count supports this clone. The gene calls are TRBV30 and TRBJ1-1; D is ambiguous. Trimming shortened V by 0 bases and J by 5 bases, and 19 bases separated the two germline ends. Germline CDR1 GTSNPN, CDR2 SVGIG (reference sequence). The CDR3 has 16 amino acids. Here the CDR3 DNA reads TGTGCCTGGAGTGTACCTGGGCTCCCCGGCGGGACTGAAGCTTTCTTT. Its protein is CAWSVPGLPGGTEAFF.

This sequence joins TRBV4-1 and TRBJ2-7; TRBD1 matches at 8 bases. CDR1 and CDR2 from the germline V gene are MGHRA and YSYEKL. V dropped 0 bases and J dropped 6; count of bases not matched to a gene: 13. The length of the CDR3 is 17 residues. The CDR3 loop is CASSQEGSGRGLGEQYF. The CDR3 DNA sequence: TGCGCCAGCAGCCAAGAGGGGTCCGGCAGGGGGCTTGGCGAGCAGTACTTC.

The chain combines TRBV19 with TRBJ1-2, with TRBD1 as a possible D gene (5 bases). The CDR3 totals 16 residues. V lost 5 bases and J lost 4, with 20 bases in between. Germline assignment: CDR1 LNHDA and CDR2 SQIVND (reference sequence). The CDR3 DNA sequence: TGTGCCAGTAGTCCCGAGACCCGGGACTTTGTCTATGGCTACACCTTC. This encodes CASSPETRDFVYGYTF.

The J gene is TRBJ1-1, the V gene TRBV10-3, with a weak D call TRBD1 (6 bases). Germline loops: CDR1 ENHRY, CDR2 SYGVKD. The ends were cut back, 2 bases at V and 3 bases at J, with 13 bases in the middle. The CDR3 totals 15 residues. The CDR3 DNA reads TGTGCCATCAGTGAGACCACAGGGTTTGACACTGAAGCTTTCTTT. This gives the protein CAISETTGFDTEAFF.

The V gene is TRBV19, the J gene TRBJ2-4, with 7 bases that match TRBD1. The germline CDR1 and CDR2 sequences are LNHDA and SQIVND (reference sequence). The CDR3 covers 14 residues. V trimming: 3 bases; J trimming: 3 bases; junction bases outside the gene matches: 2. CDR3 sequence (DNA): TGTGCCAGTAGTATCGGGACAGTCAAAAACATTCAGTACTTC. Amino acid sequence: CASSIGTVKNIQYF.

J is TRBJ2-6 and V is TRBV4-1; D is uncertain. V lost 4 bases and J lost 0, with 7 bases in between. This CDR3 region has 15 residues. Looked up from germline, CDR1 is MGHRA and CDR2 is YSYEKL. The CDR3 reads CASSPLVSGANVLTF. The DNA of the CDR3 is TGCGCCAGCAGCCCACTTGTCTCTGGGGCCAACGTCCTGACTTTC.

This sequence joins TRBV10-2 and TRBJ1-2; 11 bases align to TRBD1. CDR3 size: 15 residues. CDR1 and CDR2 (germline): WSHSY, SAAADI. V lost 6 bases, J lost 4 bases, and 7 bases stayed unmatched. DNA for the CDR3: TGCGCCAGCAGAAGGACAGGGGGCGCAGTCTATGGCTACACCTTC. As protein: CASRRTGGAVYGYTF.

V is TRBV30 and J is TRBJ1-2, with D uncertain. The germline CDR1 and CDR2 sequences are GTSNPN and SVGIG (reference sequence). This CDR3 region has 12 residues. Trimming cost V 5 bases and J 5 bases, with 12 bases left between them. CDR3 residues: CAWGRTEYGYTF. The CDR3 DNA follows: TGTGCCTGGGGTAGGACTGAATATGGCTACACCTTC.